This T cell receptor beta chain was found in a study of T cell responses to AZD1222 COVID-19 vaccine. Generated by immunoSEQ multiplex PCR, the TCRdb table keeps only in-frame clones and is missing some. There are around 160,000 clones in the sample; roughly 89% occur only once, and approximately 5.2% lies in the top ten. A note on this clone: Its antigen is undetermined.

Looked up from germline, CDR1 is SEHNR and CDR2 is FQNEAQ (reference sequence). The CDR3 spans 13 residues. The V and J ends lost 5 bases and 4 bases, in that order; junction bases with no gene match: 4. Study-level points and caveats: In a largely white British group with more females than males, clonal diversity was possibly underestimated. Seropositive at baseline were only six AZD1222 recipients. Distributed over spike, vaccine-associated CD4 TCRs predominated at 160-218 and 743-854.

The sample consisted of peripheral blood, taken on day 0 of AZD1222 vaccination. The chain is built from TRBV7-9 and TRBJ1-2; 7 nucleotides match TRBD1. The clonotype comes from an adult in good health. CDR3 bases: TGTGCCAGCAGCGGTACAGGGGCCTATGGCTACACCTTC. It translates to CASSGTGAYGYTF.